This is a list of T cell receptor beta chains from one sample in a study of cytomegalovirus exposure and HLA in healthy donors. Using immunoSEQ multiplex PCR, the repertoire was profiled, and TCRdb retains in-frame clones only, with some absent. There are over 85,000 clones in the sample; roughly 80% occur only once, and 1% to 1.5% lies in the top ten. Sequencing input: PBMCs. The source of these receptors is a woman in her twenties or thirties in good health and CMV-seronegative. The CDR3 runs from the conserved cysteine through the conserved F or W. The D gene is left open where the match is weak. For some rows the clone size is stated as once, few or many, or as a class when expanded; others skip it.

TRBJ2-7 once TRBV2 TRBD2 TGTGCCAGTTTCTCGACTAGCGAGTACGAGCAGTACTTC CASFSTSEYEQYF
TRBJ1-1 NA TRBV4-1 NA TGCGCCAGCAGCCAACGGGGGGTGACTGAAGCTTTCTTT CASSQRGVTEAFF
TRBJ1-6 NA TRBV30 NA TGTGCCTGGAAGTTCACGCAGGGATCCTATAATTCACCCCTCCACTTT CAWKFTQGSYNSPLHF
TRBJ1-2 NA TRBV28 NA TGTGCCAGCAGTTTAATGGGAGACTATGGCTACACCTTC CASSLMGDYGYTF
TRBJ1-1 NA TRBV18 NA TGTGCCAGCTCCCCTGGGGGCCCCAGGGCTGAAGCTTTCTTT CASSPGGPRAEAFF
TRBJ2-2 NA TRBV6-6 NA TGTGCCAGCTCTATCACCGGGGAGCTGTTTTTT CASSITGELFF
TRBJ1-3 NA TRBV7-2 NA TGTGCCAGCAGCTTAGCGAGAGACACCATATATTTT CASSLARDTIYF
TRBJ1-1 NA TRBV6-5 NA TGTGCCAGCAGTTACATGGGAGGTGAAGCTTTCTTT CASSYMGGEAFF
TRBJ1-5 NA TRBV7-9 TRBD1 TGTGCCAGCAGCTCGACAGGGAATAGCAATCAGCCCCAGCATTTT CASSSTGNSNQPQHF
TRBJ1-1 NA TRBV7-8 TRBD1 TGTGCCAGCAGCTTAGGGACAGGTGAAGCTTTCTTT CASSLGTGEAFF
TRBJ2-7 NA TRBV7-3 TRBD1 TGTGCCAGCAGCTGGACAGGGGGGTACGAGCAGTACTTC CASSWTGGYEQYF
TRBJ2-1 NA TRBV7-2 TRBD2 TGTGCCAGCAGCCCGAGCGGGAACTCCTACAATGAGCAGTTCTTC CASSPSGNSYNEQFF
TRBJ1-5 NA TRBV10-3 NA TGTGCCATCAGTGATAACAGGGACGTTAATCAGCCCCAGCATTTT CAISDNRDVNQPQHF
TRBJ2-7 NA TRBV27 TRBD1 TGTGCCAGCAGTTCGACAGGGGCCTACGAGCAGTACTTC CASSSTGAYEQYF
TRBJ2-2 NA TRBV28 NA TGTGCCAGCAATGTCGGTCCCGGGGAGCTGTTTTTT CASNVGPGELFF
TRBJ1-2 NA TRBV7-2 TRBD1 TGTGCCAGCAGCTCCGATCCGACAGGGTATTATGGCTACACCTTC CASSSDPTGYYGYTF
TRBJ1-2 NA TRBV13 TRBD1 TGTGCCAGCAGCTTAAAGGGACAGGGGGACTATGGCTACACCTTC CASSLKGQGDYGYTF
TRBJ2-5 NA TRBV4-3 TRBD1 TGCGCCAGCAGCCTCCGACAGGGGGTGGTAGAGACCCAGTACTTC CASSLRQGVVETQYF
TRBJ2-7 few TRBV5-1 TRBD1 TGCGCCAGCAGCCCAAACAGGGGGTCCTACGAGCAGTACTTC CASSPNRGSYEQYF
TRBJ2-7 once TRBV7-8 TRBD2 TGTGCCAGCAGCTTAAAGACTAGCGGGGGTTACGAGCAGTACTTC CASSLKTSGGYEQYF
TRBJ1-1 few TRBV28 NA TGTGCCAGCAGTTTCACGGGTATGAACACTGAAGCTTTCTTT CASSFTGMNTEAFF
TRBJ1-2 once TRBV5-4 NA TGTGCCAGCAGCTTCGGGCTACAGGCTACGGGGAGGGGCTACACCTTC CASSFGLQATGRGYTF
TRBJ2-7 NA TRBV5-1 TRBD1 TGCGCCAGCAGCTTGGGGGGCAGGGGGAACTACGAGCAGTACTTC CASSLGGRGNYEQYF
TRBJ2-7 NA TRBV30 NA TGTGCCTGGAGTGAGCCGTCCTGCGAGCAGTACTTC CAWSEPSCEQYF
TRBJ2-7 NA TRBV4-2 TRBD2 TGTGCCAGCAGCCAGGCATTAGCGGGGGGGGTCCACGAGCAGTACTTC CASSQALAGGVHEQYF
TRBJ2-7 few TRBV7-9 TRBD2 TGTGCCAGCAGCTTAGCTATTAGCGGGGACTACGAGCAGTACTTC CASSLAISGDYEQYF
TRBJ2-1 NA TRBV7-2 TRBD1 TGTGCCAGCAGCAAACGGACAGGGGAAATCCACAATGAGCAGTTCTTC CASSKRTGEIHNEQFF
TRBJ2-2 NA TRBV7-6 NA TGTGCCAGCAGCTTAGTACTCAACACCGGGGAGCTGTTTTTT CASSLVLNTGELFF
TRBJ2-7 once TRBV29-1 TRBD1 TGCAGCGTGGCAGGACAGGGTTTCTACGAGCAGTACTTC CSVAGQGFYEQYF
TRBJ2-1 NA TRBV6-1 TRBD1 TGTGCCAGCAGAGGGGTAACAGGGGCCAATGAGCAGTTCTTC CASRGVTGANEQFF
TRBJ1-4 NA TRBV4-3 NA TGCGCCAGCAGCCACTCATACTCTGCTTTCGGGGGGGAAAAACTGTTTTTT CASSHSYSAFGGEKLFF
TRBJ2-7 NA TRBV5-6 NA TGTGCCAGCAGCTTGCGGTCCCACTCCTACGAGCAGTACTTC CASSLRSHSYEQYF